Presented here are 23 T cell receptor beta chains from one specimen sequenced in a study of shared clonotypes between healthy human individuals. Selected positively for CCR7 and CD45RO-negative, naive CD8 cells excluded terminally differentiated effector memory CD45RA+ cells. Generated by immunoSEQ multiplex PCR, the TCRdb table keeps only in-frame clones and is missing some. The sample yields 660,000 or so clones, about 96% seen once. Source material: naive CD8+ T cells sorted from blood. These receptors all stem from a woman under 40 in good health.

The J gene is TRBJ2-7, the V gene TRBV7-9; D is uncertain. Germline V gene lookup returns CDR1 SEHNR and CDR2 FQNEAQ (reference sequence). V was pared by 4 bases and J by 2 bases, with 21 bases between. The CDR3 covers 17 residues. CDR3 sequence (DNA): TGTGCCAGCAGCTCTGCCCTCTCACTGTCCAACCCCTACGAGCAGTACTTC. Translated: CASSSALSLSNPYEQYF.

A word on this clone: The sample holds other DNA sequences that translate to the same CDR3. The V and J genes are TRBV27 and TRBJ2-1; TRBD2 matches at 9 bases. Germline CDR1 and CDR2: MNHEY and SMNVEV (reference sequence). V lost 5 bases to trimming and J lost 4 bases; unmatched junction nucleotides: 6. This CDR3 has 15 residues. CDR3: CASSLSGSLYNEQFF. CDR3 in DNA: TGTGCCAGCAGTCTTAGCGGGAGTTTGTACAATGAGCAGTTCTTC.

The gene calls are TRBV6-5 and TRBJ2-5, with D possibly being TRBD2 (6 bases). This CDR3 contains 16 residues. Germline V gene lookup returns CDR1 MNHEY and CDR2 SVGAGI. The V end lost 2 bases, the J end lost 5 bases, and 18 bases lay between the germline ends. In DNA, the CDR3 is TGTGCCAGCAGTTACACCTTCAGCGGCCGGGGGGAGACCCAGTACTTC. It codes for CASSYTFSGRGETQYF.

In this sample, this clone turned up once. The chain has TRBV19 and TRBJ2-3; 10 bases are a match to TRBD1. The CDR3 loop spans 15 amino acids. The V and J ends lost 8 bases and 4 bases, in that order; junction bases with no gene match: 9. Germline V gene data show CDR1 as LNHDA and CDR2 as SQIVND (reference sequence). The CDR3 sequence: CASGTGTGVSDTQYF. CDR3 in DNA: TGTGCCAGTGGGACCGGGACAGGGGTTTCAGATACGCAGTATTTT. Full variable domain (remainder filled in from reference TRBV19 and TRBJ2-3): DGGITQSPKYLFRKEGQNVTLSCEQNLNHDAMYWYRQDPGQGLRLIYYSQIVNDFQKGDIAEGYSVSREKKESFPLTVTSAQKNPTAFYLCASGTGTGVSDTQYFGPGTRLTVL.

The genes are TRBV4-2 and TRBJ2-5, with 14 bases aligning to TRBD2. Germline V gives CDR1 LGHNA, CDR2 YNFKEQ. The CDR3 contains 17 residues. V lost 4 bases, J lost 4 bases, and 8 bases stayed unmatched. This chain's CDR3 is CASSPGLAGEEGETQYF. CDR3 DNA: TGTGCCAGCAGCCCGGGACTAGCGGGAGAGGAAGGAGAGACCCAGTACTTC.

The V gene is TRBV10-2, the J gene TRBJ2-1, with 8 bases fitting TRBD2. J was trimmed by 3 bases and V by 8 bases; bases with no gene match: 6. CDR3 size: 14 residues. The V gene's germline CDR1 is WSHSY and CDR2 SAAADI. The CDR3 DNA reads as TGCGCCAGCTTAGCGGGATCGGTCTACAATGAGCAGTTCTTC. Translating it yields CASLAGSVYNEQFF.

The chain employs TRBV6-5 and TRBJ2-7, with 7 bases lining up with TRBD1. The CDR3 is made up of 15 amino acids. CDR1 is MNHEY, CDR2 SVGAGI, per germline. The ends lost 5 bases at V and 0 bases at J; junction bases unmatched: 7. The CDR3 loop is CASSPSTGSSYEQYF. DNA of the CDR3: TGTGCCAGCAGTCCCTCGACAGGGTCCTCCTACGAGCAGTACTTC.

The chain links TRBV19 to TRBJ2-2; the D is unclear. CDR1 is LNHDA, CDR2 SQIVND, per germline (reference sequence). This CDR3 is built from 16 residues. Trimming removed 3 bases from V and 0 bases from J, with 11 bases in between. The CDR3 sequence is CASSILSISNTGELFF. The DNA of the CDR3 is TGTGCCAGTAGTATTCTCTCCATATCGAACACCGGGGAGCTGTTTTTT.

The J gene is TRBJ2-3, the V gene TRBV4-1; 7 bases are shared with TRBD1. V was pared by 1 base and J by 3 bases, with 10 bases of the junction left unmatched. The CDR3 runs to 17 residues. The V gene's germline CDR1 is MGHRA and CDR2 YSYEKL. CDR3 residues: CASSQGFRTGLTDTQYF. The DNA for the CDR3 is TGCGCCAGCAGCCAAGGCTTCCGGACAGGTCTAACAGATACGCAGTATTTT.

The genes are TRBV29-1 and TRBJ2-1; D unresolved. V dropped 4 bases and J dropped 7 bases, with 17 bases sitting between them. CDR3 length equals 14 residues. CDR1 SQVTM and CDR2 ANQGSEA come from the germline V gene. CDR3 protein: CSVVFSLDKNEQFF. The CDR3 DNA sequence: TGCAGCGTTGTCTTTTCGCTAGACAAAAATGAGCAGTTCTTC.

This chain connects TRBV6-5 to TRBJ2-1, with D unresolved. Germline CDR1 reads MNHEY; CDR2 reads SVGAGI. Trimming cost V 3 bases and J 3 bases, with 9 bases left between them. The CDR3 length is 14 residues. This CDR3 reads CASSYTSDYNEQFF. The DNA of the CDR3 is TGTGCCAGCAGTTATACTTCAGACTACAATGAGCAGTTCTTC.

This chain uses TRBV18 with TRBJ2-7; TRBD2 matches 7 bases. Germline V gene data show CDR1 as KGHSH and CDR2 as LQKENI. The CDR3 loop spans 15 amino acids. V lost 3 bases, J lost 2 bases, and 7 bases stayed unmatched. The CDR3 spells CASSPEAGIPYEQYF. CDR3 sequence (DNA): TGTGCCAGCTCACCGGAAGCGGGAATCCCCTACGAGCAGTACTTC.

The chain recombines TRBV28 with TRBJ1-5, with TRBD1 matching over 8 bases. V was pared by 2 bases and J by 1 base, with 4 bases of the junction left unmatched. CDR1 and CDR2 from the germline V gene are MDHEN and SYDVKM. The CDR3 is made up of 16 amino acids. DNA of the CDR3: TGTGCCAGCAGTTTACTGGACAGGGTCAGCAATCAGCCCCAGCATTTT. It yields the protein CASSLLDRVSNQPQHF.

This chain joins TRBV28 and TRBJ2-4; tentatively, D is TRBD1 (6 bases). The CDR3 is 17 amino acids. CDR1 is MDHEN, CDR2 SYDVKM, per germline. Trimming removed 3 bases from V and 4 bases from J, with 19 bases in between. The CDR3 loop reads CASSLTRDRRRKNIQYF. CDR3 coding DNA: TGTGCCAGCAGTTTGACCCGTGACAGGCGCCGAAAAAACATTCAGTACTTC. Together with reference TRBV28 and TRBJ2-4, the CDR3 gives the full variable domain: DVKVTQSSRYLVKRTGEKVFLECVQDMDHENMFWYRQDPGLGLRLIYFSYDVKMKEKGDIPEGYSVSREKKERFSLILESASTNQTSMYLCASSLTRDRRRKNIQYFGAGTRLSVL.

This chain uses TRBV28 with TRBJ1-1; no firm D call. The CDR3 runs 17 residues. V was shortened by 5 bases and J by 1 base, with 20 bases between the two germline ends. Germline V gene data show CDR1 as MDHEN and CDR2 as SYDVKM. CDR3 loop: CASSPWVRRMENTEAFF. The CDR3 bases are TGTGCCAGCAGTCCTTGGGTACGACGGATGGAGAACACTGAAGCTTTCTTT. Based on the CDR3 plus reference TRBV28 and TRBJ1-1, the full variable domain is DVKVTQSSRYLVKRTGEKVFLECVQDMDHENMFWYRQDPGLGLRLIYFSYDVKMKEKGDIPEGYSVSREKKERFSLILESASTNQTSMYLCASSPWVRRMENTEAFFGQGTRLTVV.

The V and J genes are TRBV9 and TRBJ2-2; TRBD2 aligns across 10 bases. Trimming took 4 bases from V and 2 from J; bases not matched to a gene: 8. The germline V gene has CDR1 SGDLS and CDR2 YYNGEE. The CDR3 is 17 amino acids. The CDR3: CASSRSGRAPNTGELFF. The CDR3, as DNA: TGTGCCAGCAGCCGAAGCGGGAGGGCCCCAAACACCGGGGAGCTGTTTTTT.

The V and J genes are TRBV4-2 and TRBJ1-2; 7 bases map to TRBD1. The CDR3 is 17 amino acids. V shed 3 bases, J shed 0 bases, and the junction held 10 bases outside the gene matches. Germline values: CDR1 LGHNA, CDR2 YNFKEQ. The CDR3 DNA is TGTGCCAGCAGCCATGACAGGGCCGCGTATGCTAACTATGGCTACACCTTC. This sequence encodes CASSHDRAAYANYGYTF.

The chain's CDR3 is CASSGGVAGVTGELFF. CDR3 DNA: TGTGCCAGCAGCGGGGGAGTAGCGGGAGTCACCGGGGAGCTGTTTTTT. V and J are TRBV7-9 and TRBJ2-2; 9 bases are shared with TRBD2. Germline V CDR1 and CDR2: SEHNR, FQNEAQ (reference sequence). The CDR3 contains 16 residues. V lost 5 bases and J lost 4; bases outside the gene matches: 8.

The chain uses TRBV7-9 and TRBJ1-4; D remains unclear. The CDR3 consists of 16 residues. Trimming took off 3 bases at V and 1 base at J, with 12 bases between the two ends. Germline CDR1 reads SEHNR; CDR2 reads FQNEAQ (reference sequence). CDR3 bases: TGTGCCAGCAGCTTGTCCGGGTGGGGAACTAATGAAAAACTGTTTTTT. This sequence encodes CASSLSGWGTNEKLFF.

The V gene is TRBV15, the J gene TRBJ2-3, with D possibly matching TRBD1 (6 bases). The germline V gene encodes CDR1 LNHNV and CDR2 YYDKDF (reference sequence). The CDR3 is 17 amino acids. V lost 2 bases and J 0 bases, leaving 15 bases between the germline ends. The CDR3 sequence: CATSRNPTGASTDTQYF. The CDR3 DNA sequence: TGTGCCACCAGCAGAAACCCGACAGGCGCTAGCACAGATACGCAGTATTTT.

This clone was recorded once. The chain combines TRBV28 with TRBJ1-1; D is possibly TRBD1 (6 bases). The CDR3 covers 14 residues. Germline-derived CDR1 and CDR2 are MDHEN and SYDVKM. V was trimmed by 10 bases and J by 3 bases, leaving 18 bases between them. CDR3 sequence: CATYTGRIYTEAFF. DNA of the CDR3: TGTGCCACATACACAGGGAGAATTTACACTGAAGCTTTCTTT.

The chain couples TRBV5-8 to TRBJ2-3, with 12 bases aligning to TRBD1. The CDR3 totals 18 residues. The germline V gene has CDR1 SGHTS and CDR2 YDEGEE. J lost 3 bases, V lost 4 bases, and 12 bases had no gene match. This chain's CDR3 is CASSLQNRDRGPTDTQYF. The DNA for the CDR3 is TGTGCCAGCAGCCTACAAAACAGGGACAGGGGGCCAACAGATACGCAGTATTTT.

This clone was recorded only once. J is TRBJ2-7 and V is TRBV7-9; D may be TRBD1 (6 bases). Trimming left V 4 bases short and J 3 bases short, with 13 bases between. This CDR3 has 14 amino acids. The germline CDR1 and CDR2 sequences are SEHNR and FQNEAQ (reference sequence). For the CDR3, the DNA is TGTGCCAGCAGCTATCAGGGGATTGGCTACGAGCAGTACTTC. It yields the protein CASSYQGIGYEQYF.